The 21 T cell receptor beta chains listed next were all sequenced from one sample in a study of blood T cell repertoires in COVID-19. Method: immunoSEQ multiplex PCR; TCRdb's copy keeps in-frame clones and lacks some. The data show some 49,000 clones, 65% to 90% seen once. Sample: peripheral blood. The receptors stem from a human donor in a cohort sampled during active COVID-19.

V is TRBV7-9 and J is TRBJ1-5, with 7 bases lining up with TRBD1. The CDR3 has 16 amino acids. Germline CDR1 and CDR2: SEHNR and FQNEAQ (reference sequence). V shed 1 base and J 2 bases; nucleotides not matched to a gene: 5. CDR3 region: CASSLGGGGGNQPQHF. DNA for the CDR3: TGTGCCAGCAGCTTAGGAGGAGGGGGCGGCAATCAGCCCCAGCATTTT.

The chain employs TRBV25-1 and TRBJ1-2; perhaps TRBD1 as D (6 bases). The germline V gene has CDR1 MGHDK and CDR2 SYGVNS. The length of the CDR3 is 12 residues. Trimming took off 9 bases at V and 3 bases at J, with 11 bases between the two ends. The CDR3: CASHRVDYGYTF. DNA for the CDR3: TGTGCCAGTCACAGGGTGGACTATGGCTACACCTTC.

This chain joins TRBV13 and TRBJ2-7, with a tentative D call TRBD1 (7 bases). Germline CDR1 and CDR2: PRHDT and FYEKMQ (reference sequence). The CDR3 totals 15 residues. V lost 5 bases and J lost 0, with 14 bases in between. CDR3 DNA: TGTGCCAGCAGCCCAGGGGGGACCCTCTCCTACGAGCAGTACTTC. This codes for CASSPGGTLSYEQYF.

This chain connects TRBV25-1 to TRBJ1-5; no definite D call. Between the trimmed V and J ends, which lost 1 base and 5 bases, there was a span of 9 bases. The germline V gene has CDR1 MGHDK and CDR2 SYGVNS. The CDR3 totals 14 residues. CDR3: CASSESGLDQPQHF. In nucleotides, the CDR3 is TGTGCCAGCAGTGAATCCGGGTTGGATCAGCCCCAGCATTTT.

This clone was recorded once. V usage is TRBV3-1 (or the pseudogene TRBV3-2) and J usage is TRBJ2-1; tentatively, D is TRBD2 (5 bases). Germline V gives CDR1 LGHDT, CDR2 YNNKEL (reference sequence). The CDR3 runs 16 residues. Trimming took 0 bases from V and 5 from J, leaving 14 bases between them. CDR3 DNA sequence: TGTGCCAGCAGCCAAGATAAATCTAGCACAAACAATGAGCAGTTCTTC. The encoded protein is CASSQDKSSTNNEQFF.

This chain joins TRBV9 and TRBJ2-2; 8 positions match TRBD2. Unmatched junction bases numbered 6, after V lost 4 bases and J lost 1 base. The CDR3 is 16 amino acids. From germline, CDR1 is SGDLS and CDR2 YYNGEE. CDR3 DNA sequence: TGTGCCAGCAGCCCCCAACTAGCGGTGAACACCGGGGAGCTGTTTTTT. Protein product: CASSPQLAVNTGELFF.

The CDR3 coding sequence is TGTGCCAGCAGCCCTAGACTAGCGGGAGGGCCCAACGAGCAGTACTTC. Translation: CASSPRLAGGPNEQYF. The J gene is TRBJ2-7, the V gene TRBV5-4; 14 bases agree with TRBD2. Germline lookup yields CDR1 SGHNT and CDR2 YYREEE (reference sequence). There are 16 residues in the CDR3. Unmatched junction bases numbered 8, after V lost 4 bases and J lost 5 bases.

This clone has only a few counts. V and J are TRBV6-6 and TRBJ1-5; D is possibly TRBD1 (6 bases). Germline V gene lookup returns CDR1 MNHNY and CDR2 SVGAGI (reference sequence). V gave up 7 bases and J gave up 0 bases, with 10 bases separating them. This CDR3 has 14 residues. The CDR3 bases are TGTGCCAGCACCCAGGGGTATAGCAATCAGCCCCAGCATTTT. This translates into CASTQGYSNQPQHF.

This clone was detected a few times. This chain connects TRBV7-3 to TRBJ2-7, with 10 bases identical to TRBD1. This CDR3 has 14 residues. After removal of 5 bases from V and 5 bases from J, the junction contained 6 bases not matched to a gene. Germline V gene sequence: CDR1 SGHTA, CDR2 FQGTGA. The CDR3 region has the DNA TGTGCCAGCAGCCCCGGGACAGGGGCTCACGAGCAGTACTTC. Protein: CASSPGTGAHEQYF.

The V call is TRBV6-5, the J call TRBJ2-5; a possible D gene is TRBD2 (5 bases). The CDR3 totals 11 residues. The V and J ends lost 7 bases and 4 bases respectively, with 7 bases between them. CDR1 is MNHEY and CDR2 is SVGAGI in the germline V gene. The CDR3 here is CASKEVETQYF. CDR3 nucleotides: TGTGCCAGCAAGGAGGTAGAGACCCAGTACTTC.

This clone was recorded once. The CDR3 nucleotides are TGTGCCTGGAGTACCGGGACAGGGAGCTCTGGGGCCAACGTCCTGACTTTC. Amino acid sequence: CAWSTGTGSSGANVLTF. V gene TRBV30 combines with J gene TRBJ2-6, with TRBD1 matching over 9 bases. The ends lost 2 bases at V and 0 bases at J; junction bases unmatched: 5. Germline assignment: CDR1 GTSNPN and CDR2 SVGIG (reference sequence). The CDR3 contains 17 residues.

V and J are TRBV18 and TRBJ2-7, with 9 bases that match TRBD2. V was pared by 3 bases and J by 3 bases, with 15 bases of the junction left unmatched. The CDR3 is 18 amino acids. Germline lookup yields CDR1 KGHSH and CDR2 LQKENI. CDR3 loop: CASSPRLAASTKLYEQYF. The CDR3 coding sequence is TGTGCCAGCTCACCTAGACTAGCGGCCTCTACGAAACTCTACGAGCAGTACTTC.

The rearrangement joins TRBV9 to TRBJ2-2; 7 positions agree with TRBD1. Trimming at V came to 5 bases and at J to 4 bases, leaving 8 bases not matched to a gene. This CDR3 is 15 amino acids long. The germline V gene encodes CDR1 SGDLS and CDR2 YYNGEE. DNA of the CDR3: TGTGCCAGCAGGACAGGGCACGCTTCCACCGGGGAGCTGTTTTTT. Translated, it gives CASRTGHASTGELFF. The variable domain in full, with the rest retrieved from reference TRBV9 and TRBJ2-2, is DSGVTQTPKHLITATGQRVTLRCSPRSGDLSVYWYQQSLDQGLQFLIQYYNGEERAKGNILERFSAQQFPDLHSELNLSSLELGDSALYFCASRTGHASTGELFFGEGSRLTVL.

The V and J genes are TRBV7-6 and TRBJ1-5; no firm D call. The CDR3 spans 16 residues. CDR1 SGHVS and CDR2 FNYEAQ come from the germline V gene. The V and J ends lost 3 bases and 0 bases respectively, with 12 bases between them. CDR3 sequence: CASSFGGRDSNQPQHF. CDR3 coding DNA: TGTGCCAGCAGCTTCGGCGGACGGGATAGCAATCAGCCCCAGCATTTT.

This clone was seen just once. J is TRBJ2-1 and V is TRBV28; TRBD2 agrees at 7 bases. CDR1 MDHEN and CDR2 SYDVKM come from the germline V gene. The CDR3 totals 13 residues. V shed 3 bases, J shed 9 bases, and the junction held 5 bases outside the gene matches. The CDR3 here is CASSLGGSIEQFF. The CDR3 DNA sequence: TGTGCCAGCAGTTTGGGGGGGTCAATTGAGCAGTTCTTC.

The V and J genes are TRBV2 and TRBJ2-3, with D perhaps TRBD1 (6 bases). Germline loops: CDR1 SNHLY, CDR2 FYNNEI. V lost 0 bases to trimming and J lost 0 bases, with 7 bases between them. The CDR3 totals 15 residues. CDR3 nucleotide sequence: TGTGCCAGCAGTGAAGCTAGGGGGAGCACAGATACGCAGTATTTT. This translates into CASSEARGSTDTQYF.

This clone turned up a few times. The chain carries TRBV28 and TRBJ2-5; D ambiguous. Trimming stripped 6 bases from V and 5 bases from J, with 13 bases between. Germline V gene data show CDR1 as MDHEN and CDR2 as SYDVKM. CDR3 length equals 13 residues. CDR3 coding DNA: TGTGCCAGCAGCCTCGGGTTCGGGGAGACCCAGTACTTC. As protein: CASSLGFGETQYF.

V is TRBV4-3 and J is TRBJ1-3; D not certain. Trimming removed 4 bases from V and 2 bases from J, with 12 bases in between. This CDR3 is built from 15 residues. The V gene's germline CDR1 is LGHNA and CDR2 YSLEER. Here the CDR3 DNA reads TGCGCCAGCAGCCTAGCCCATACGACTGGAAACACCATATATTTT. It translates to CASSLAHTTGNTIYF.

V gene TRBV3-1 (or the pseudogene TRBV3-2) combines with J gene TRBJ2-1; D is unclear. V lost 2 bases and J 0 bases, leaving 8 bases between the germline ends. CDR1 is LGHDT and CDR2 is YNNKEL in the germline V gene (reference sequence). The CDR3 consists of 15 residues. As DNA, the CDR3 is TGTGCCAGCAGCCAAACAATCAACTCCTACAATGAGCAGTTCTTC. Its translation is CASSQTINSYNEQFF.

The V and J genes are TRBV6-5 and TRBJ2-7; TRBD1 might be the D (5 bases). V was trimmed by 3 bases and J by 7 bases, leaving 19 bases between them. The CDR3 length is 15 residues. Per germline, CDR1 MNHEY and CDR2 SVGAGI. CDR3: CASSYGAYGRWEQYF. DNA of the CDR3: TGTGCCAGCAGTTATGGGGCCTACGGGCGGTGGGAGCAGTACTTC.

The CDR3 region has the DNA TGTGCCACCAGCAGTCAAGGGGCTAACTATGGCTACACCTTC. Protein product: CATSSQGANYGYTF. This chain connects TRBV15 to TRBJ1-2, with D possibly TRBD1 on 5 matching bases. V was cut by 3 bases and J by 0 bases, with 8 bases left in between. Germline V gives CDR1 LNHNV, CDR2 YYDKDF (reference sequence). This CDR3 comprises 14 residues.